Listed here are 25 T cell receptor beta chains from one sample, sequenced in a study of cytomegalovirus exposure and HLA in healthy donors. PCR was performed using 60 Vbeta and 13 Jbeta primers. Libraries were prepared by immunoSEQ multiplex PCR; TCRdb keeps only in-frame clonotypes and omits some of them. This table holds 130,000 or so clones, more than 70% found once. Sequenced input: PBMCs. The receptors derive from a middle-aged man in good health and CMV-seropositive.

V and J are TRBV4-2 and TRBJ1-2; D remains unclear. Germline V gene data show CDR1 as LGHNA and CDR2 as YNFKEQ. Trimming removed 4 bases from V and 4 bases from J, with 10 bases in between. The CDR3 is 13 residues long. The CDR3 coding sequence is TGTGCCAGCAGCCGAGGAAGGAGCTATGGCTACACCTTC. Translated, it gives CASSRGRSYGYTF.

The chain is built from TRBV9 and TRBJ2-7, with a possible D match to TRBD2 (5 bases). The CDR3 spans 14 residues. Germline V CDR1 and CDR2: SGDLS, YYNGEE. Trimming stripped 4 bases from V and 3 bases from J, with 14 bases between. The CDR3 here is CASSPRTRNYEQYF. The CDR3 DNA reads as TGTGCCAGCAGCCCCAGGACTCGAAACTACGAGCAGTACTTC.

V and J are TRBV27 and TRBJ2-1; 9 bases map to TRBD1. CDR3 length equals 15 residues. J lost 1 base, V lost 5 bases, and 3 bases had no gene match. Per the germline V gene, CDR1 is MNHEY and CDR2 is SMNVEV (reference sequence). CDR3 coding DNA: TGTGCCAGCAGTCCCGACAGGGGGTCCTACAATGAGCAGTTCTTC. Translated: CASSPDRGSYNEQFF.

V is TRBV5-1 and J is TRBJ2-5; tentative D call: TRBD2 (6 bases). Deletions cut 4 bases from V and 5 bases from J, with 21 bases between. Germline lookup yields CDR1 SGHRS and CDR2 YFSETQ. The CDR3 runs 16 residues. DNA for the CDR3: TGCGCCAGCAGCGCCCCAATTGGTGGCGCGGGGGAGACCCAGTACTTC. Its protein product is CASSAPIGGAGETQYF.

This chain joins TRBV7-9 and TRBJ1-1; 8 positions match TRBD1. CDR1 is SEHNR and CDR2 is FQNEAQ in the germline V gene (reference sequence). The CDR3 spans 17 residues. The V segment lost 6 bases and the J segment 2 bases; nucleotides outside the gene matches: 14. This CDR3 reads CASSSGQGNTLNTEAFF. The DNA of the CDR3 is TGTGCCAGCAGTTCCGGACAGGGTAATACTCTAAACACTGAAGCTTTCTTT.

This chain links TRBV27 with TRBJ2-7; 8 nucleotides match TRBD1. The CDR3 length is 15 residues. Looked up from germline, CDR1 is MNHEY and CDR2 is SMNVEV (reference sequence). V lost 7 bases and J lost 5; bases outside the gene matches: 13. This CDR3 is CASKELGQASNEQYF. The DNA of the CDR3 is TGTGCCAGCAAAGAACTGGGACAGGCTTCTAACGAGCAGTACTTC.

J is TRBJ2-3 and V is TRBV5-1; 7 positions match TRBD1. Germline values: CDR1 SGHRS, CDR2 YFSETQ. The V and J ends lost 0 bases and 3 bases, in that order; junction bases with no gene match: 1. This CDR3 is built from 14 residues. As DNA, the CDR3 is TGCGCCAGCAGCTTGGCACAGGGGACAGATACGCAGTATTTT. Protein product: CASSLAQGTDTQYF.

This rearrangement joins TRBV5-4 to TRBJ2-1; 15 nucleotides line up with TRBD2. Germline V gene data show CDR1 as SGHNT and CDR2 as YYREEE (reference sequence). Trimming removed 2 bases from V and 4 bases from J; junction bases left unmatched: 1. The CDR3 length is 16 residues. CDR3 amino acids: CASSFGTSGGYNEQFF. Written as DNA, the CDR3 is TGTGCCAGCAGCTTCGGGACTAGCGGGGGGTACAATGAGCAGTTCTTC.

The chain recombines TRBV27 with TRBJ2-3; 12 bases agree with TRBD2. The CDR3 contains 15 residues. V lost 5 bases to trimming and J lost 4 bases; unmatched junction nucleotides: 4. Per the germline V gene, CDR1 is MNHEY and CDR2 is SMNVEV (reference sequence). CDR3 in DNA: TGTGCCAGCAGTCGGCTAGCGGGGGGGGCAGATACGCAGTATTTT. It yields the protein CASSRLAGGADTQYF.

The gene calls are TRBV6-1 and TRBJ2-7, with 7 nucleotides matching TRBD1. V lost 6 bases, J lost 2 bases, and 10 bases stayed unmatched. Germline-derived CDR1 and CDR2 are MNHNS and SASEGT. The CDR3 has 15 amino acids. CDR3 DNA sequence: TGTGCCAGCAGCTGGGACAGATTATCCACCTACGAGCAGTACTTC. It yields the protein CASSWDRLSTYEQYF.

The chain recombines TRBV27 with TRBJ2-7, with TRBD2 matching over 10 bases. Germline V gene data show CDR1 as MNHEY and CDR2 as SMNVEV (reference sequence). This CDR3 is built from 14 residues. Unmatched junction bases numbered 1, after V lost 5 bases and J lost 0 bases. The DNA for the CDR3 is TGTGCCAGCAGTACTAGCGGGAACTCCTACGAGCAGTACTTC. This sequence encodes CASSTSGNSYEQYF.

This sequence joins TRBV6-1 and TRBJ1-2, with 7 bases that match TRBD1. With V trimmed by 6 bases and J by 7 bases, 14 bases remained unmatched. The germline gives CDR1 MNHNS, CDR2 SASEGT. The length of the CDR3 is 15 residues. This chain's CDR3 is CASSHTPDRAGGYTF. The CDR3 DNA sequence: TGTGCCAGCAGCCACACACCCGACAGGGCGGGTGGCTACACCTTC.

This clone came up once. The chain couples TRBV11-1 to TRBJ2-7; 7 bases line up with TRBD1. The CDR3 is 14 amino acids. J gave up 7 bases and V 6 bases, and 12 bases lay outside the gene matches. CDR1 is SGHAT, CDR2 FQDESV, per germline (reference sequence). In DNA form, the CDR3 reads TGTGCCAGCAGTCAAACTGCACAGGGGAGAGAGCAGTACTTC. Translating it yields CASSQTAQGREQYF.

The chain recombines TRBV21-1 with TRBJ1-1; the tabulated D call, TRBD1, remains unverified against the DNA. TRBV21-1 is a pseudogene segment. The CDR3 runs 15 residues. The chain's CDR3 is CASTSCRGRTAEAFF. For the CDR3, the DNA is TGTGCCAGCACCTCGTGCAGGGGGCGAACGGCTGAAGCTTTCTTT.

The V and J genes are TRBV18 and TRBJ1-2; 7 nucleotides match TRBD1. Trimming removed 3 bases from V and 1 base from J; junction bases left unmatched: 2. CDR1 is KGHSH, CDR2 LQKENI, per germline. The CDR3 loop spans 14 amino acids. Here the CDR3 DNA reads TGTGCCAGCTCACCGGGACAGCTTAACTATGGCTACACCTTC. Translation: CASSPGQLNYGYTF.

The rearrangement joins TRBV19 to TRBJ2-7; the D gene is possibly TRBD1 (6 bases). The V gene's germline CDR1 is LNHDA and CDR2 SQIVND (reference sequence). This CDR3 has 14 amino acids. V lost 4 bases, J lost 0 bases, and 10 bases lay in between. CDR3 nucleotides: TGTGCCAGTAGTACCCAGGGGAACTCCTACGAGCAGTACTTC. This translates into CASSTQGNSYEQYF.

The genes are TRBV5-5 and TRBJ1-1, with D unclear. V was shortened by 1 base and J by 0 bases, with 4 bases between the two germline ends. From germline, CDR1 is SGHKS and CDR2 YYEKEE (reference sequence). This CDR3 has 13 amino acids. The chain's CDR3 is CASSLYLNTEAFF. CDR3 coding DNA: TGTGCCAGCAGCTTGTATTTGAACACTGAAGCTTTCTTT. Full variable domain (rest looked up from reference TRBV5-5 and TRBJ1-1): DAGVTQSPTHLIKTRGQQVTLRCSPISGHKSVSWYQQVLGQGPQFIFQYYEKEERGRGNFPDRFSARQFPNYSSELNVNALLLGDSALYLCASSLYLNTEAFFGQGTRLTVV.

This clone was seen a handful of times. DNA of the CDR3: TGCGCCAGCAGCGTACAGGGTAGTCAGCCCCAGCATTTT. Protein sequence: CASSVQGSQPQHF. The genes are TRBV5-1 and TRBJ1-5, with D tentatively TRBD1 (6 bases). The V gene's germline CDR1 is SGHRS and CDR2 YFSETQ. This CDR3 has 13 residues. V gave up 4 bases and J gave up 6 bases, with 11 bases separating them.

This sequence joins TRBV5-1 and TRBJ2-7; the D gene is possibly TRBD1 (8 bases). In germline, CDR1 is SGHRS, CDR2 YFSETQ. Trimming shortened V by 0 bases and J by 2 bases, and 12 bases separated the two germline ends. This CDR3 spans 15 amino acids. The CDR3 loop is CASSLETGGAYEQYF. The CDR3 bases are TGCGCCAGCAGCTTGGAAACAGGGGGGGCCTACGAGCAGTACTTC. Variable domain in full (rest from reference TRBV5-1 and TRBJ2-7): KAGVTQTPRYLIKTRGQQVTLSCSPISGHRSVSWYQQTPGQGLQFLFEYFSETQRNKGNFPGRFSGRQFSNSRSEMNVSTLELGDSALYLCASSLETGGAYEQYFGPGTRLTVT.

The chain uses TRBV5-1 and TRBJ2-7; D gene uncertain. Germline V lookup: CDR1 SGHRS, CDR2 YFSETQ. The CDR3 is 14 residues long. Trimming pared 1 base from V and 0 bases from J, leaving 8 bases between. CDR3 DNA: TGCGCCAGCAGCTTGTCGGCAGGCTCCTACGAGCAGTACTTC. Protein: CASSLSAGSYEQYF.

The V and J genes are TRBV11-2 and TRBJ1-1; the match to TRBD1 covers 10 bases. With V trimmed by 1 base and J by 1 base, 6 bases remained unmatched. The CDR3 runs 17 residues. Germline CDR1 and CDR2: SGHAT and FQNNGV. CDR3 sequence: CASSLGGDRGRNTEAFF. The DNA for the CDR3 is TGTGCCAGCAGCTTAGGAGGGGACAGGGGAAGGAACACTGAAGCTTTCTTT.

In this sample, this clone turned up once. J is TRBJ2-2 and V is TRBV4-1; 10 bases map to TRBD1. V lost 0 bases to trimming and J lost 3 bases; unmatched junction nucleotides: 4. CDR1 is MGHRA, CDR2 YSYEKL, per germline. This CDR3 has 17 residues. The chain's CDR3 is CASSQDGQGGDTGELFF. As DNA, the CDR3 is TGCGCCAGCAGCCAAGACGGACAGGGGGGCGACACCGGGGAGCTGTTTTTT.

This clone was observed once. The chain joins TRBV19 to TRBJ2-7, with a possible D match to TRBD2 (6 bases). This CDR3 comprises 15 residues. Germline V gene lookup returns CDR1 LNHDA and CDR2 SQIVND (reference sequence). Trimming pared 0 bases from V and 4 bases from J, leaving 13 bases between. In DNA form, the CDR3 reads TGTGCCAGTAGTATAGACCAAGGGAGGAGATACGAGCAGTACTTC. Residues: CASSIDQGRRYEQYF. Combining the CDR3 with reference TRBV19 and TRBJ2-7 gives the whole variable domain DGGITQSPKYLFRKEGQNVTLSCEQNLNHDAMYWYRQDPGQGLRLIYYSQIVNDFQKGDIAEGYSVSREKKESFPLTVTSAQKNPTAFYLCASSIDQGRRYEQYFGPGTRLTVT.

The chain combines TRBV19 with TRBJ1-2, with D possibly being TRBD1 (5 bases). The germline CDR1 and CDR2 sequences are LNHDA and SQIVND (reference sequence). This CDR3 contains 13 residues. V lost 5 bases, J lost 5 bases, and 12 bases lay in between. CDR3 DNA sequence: TGTGCCAGTAGTGGGGGACTAACATATGGCTACACCTTC. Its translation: CASSGGLTYGYTF. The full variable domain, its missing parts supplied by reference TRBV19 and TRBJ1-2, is DGGITQSPKYLFRKEGQNVTLSCEQNLNHDAMYWYRQDPGQGLRLIYYSQIVNDFQKGDIAEGYSVSREKKESFPLTVTSAQKNPTAFYLCASSGGLTYGYTFGSGTRLTVV.

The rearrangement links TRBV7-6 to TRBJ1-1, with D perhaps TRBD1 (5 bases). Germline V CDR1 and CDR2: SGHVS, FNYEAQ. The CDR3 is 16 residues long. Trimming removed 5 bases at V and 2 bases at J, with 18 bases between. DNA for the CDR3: TGTGCCAGCAGCGCGGGGTCGGGGGTTGGTAACACTGAAGCTTTCTTT. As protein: CASSAGSGVGNTEAFF.